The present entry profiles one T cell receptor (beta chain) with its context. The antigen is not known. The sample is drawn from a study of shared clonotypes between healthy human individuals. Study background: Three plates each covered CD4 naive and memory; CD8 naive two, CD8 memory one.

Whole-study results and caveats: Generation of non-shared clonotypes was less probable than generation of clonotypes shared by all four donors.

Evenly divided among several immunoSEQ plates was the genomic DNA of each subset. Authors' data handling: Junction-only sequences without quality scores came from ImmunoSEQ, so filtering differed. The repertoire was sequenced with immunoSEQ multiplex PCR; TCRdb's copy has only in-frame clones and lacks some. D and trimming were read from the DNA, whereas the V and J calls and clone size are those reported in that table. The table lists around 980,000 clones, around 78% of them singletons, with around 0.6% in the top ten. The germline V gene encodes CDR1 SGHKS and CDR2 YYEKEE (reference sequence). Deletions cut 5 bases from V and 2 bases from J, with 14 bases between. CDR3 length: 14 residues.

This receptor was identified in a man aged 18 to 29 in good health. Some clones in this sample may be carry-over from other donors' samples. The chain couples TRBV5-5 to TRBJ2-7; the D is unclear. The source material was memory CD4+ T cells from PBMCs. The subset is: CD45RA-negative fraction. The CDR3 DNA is TGTGCCAGCAGTCCCCGACAAGCAACCTACGAGCAGTACTTC. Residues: CASSPRQATYEQYF. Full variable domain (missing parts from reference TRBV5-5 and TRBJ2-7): DAGVTQSPTHLIKTRGQQVTLRCSPISGHKSVSWYQQVLGQGPQFIFQYYEKEERGRGNFPDRFSARQFPNYSSELNVNALLLGDSALYLCASSPRQATYEQYFGPGTRLTVT.